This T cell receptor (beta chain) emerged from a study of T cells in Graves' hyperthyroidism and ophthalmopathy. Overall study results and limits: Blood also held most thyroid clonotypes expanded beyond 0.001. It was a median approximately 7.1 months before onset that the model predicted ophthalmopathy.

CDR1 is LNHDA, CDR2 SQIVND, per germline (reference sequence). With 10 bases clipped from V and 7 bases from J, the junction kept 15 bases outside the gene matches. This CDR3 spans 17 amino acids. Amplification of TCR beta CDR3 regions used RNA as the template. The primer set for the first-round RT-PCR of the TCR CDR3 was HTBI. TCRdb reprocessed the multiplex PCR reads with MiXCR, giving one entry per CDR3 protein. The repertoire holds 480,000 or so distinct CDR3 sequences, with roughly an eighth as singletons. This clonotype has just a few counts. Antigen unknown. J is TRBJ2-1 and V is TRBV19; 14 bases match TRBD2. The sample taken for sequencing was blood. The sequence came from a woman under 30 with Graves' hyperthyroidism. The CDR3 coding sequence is TGTGCCACCGAGGGGGGGACTAGCGGGAGCGGACGGAATGAGCAGTTCTTC. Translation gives CATEGGTSGSGRNEQFF.